This TCR beta chain originates from a study of blood T cells in healthy people across ages. Study findings and constraints: The unknown donor CMV status may have confounded expanded clonotype changes. Naive CD4+ cell counts and diversity both ran higher in long-lived than in aged donors. Across the age range, TCR beta diversity per million T cells fell in a roughly linear way.

The count of this clonotype is one. Its antigen is as yet unknown. With a J-beta primer mix and a sample-barcoded 5' primer, a second PCR ran about 7 to 11 cycles. Every sample gave at least 3 million paired-end reads containing CDR3. MiXCR, run by TCRdb on the 5' RACE reads, gives a single entry per CDR3 protein. Of some 1,800,000 distinct CDR3 sequences listed, roughly two fifths are singletons. The sample consisted of blood. The receptor was isolated from a human donor in good health.

This CDR3 is CASSLTPGTGGHQPQHF. The DNA for the CDR3 is TGTGCCAGCAGTCTGACTCCCGGGACAGGGGGCCATCAGCCCCAGCATTTT. This sequence joins TRBV27 and TRBJ1-5; 12 bases are shared with TRBD1. Germline assignment: CDR1 MNHEY and CDR2 SMNVEV (reference sequence). With V trimmed by 5 bases and J by 5 bases, 10 bases remained unmatched. The CDR3 spans 17 residues.